This entry concerns a single T cell receptor beta chain. The antigen is unknown. PCR primers comprised 60 Vbeta and 13 Jbeta primers. The data were produced by immunoSEQ multiplex PCR, yet TCRdb's version contains in-frame clones alone and is incomplete. Its clone listing holds under 65,000 clones. The data are from a study of cytomegalovirus exposure and HLA in healthy donors. Study-wide results and limits: A later analysis found common viral pathogens apparently linked to several of the most significant clusters. In an earlier analysis, most TCR beta V segments were productive about 87% or about 30% of the time.

Sample: PBMCs. The clonotype originates from a woman aged 25 to 39 in good health and CMV-seropositive.

This CDR3 is CAWTGLAGETQYF. The CDR3 nucleotides are TGTGCCTGGACTGGACTAGCGGGAGAGACCCAGTACTTC. The chain carries TRBV30 and TRBJ2-5, with 11 bases fitting TRBD2. Trimming at V came to 4 bases and at J to 4 bases, leaving 2 bases not matched to a gene. Germline-derived CDR1 and CDR2 are GTSNPN and SVGIG (reference sequence). This CDR3 is built from 13 residues.